A selection of T cell receptor beta chains follows, all from one sample in a study of spatial heterogeneity in lung cancer. TCRdb analysed the 5' RACE reads with MiXCR anew, one entry per CDR3 protein. The sample records roughly 120,000 distinct CDR3 sequences, over 9% being singletons. Sequencing used PBMCs, obtained at follow-up. These receptor sequences come from a male donor with early-stage non-small cell lung cancer. Both conserved end residues are part of each CDR3. The D gene is left open where the match is weak. Only some rows state a clone size, as once, few, many or a class for expanded clones.

V	J	D	size	CDR3	DNA
TRBV29-1	TRBJ1-4	NA	many	CSVGPGPQKEKLFF	TGCAGCGTTGGACCCGGGCCCCAAAAAGAAAAACTGTTTTTT
TRBV28	TRBJ2-7	NA	many	CASSSRYEQYF	TGTGCCAGCAGTTCCCGCTACGAGCAGTACTTC
TRBV7-3	TRBJ1-6	NA	few	CASSSHPGERSPLHF	TGTGCCAGCAGCTCCCACCCAGGGGAGCGGTCACCCCTCCACTTT
TRBV5-6	TRBJ1-5	NA	many	CASSLGGGDSNQPQHF	TGTGCCAGCAGCTTGGGCGGTGGGGATAGCAATCAGCCCCAGCATTTT
TRBV20-1	TRBJ2-1	NA	NA	CSARGQGGHNEQFF	TGCAGTGCTAGAGGTCAGGGGGGACACAATGAGCAGTTCTTC
TRBV4-2	TRBJ1-4	TRBD1	NA	CASSQDFGTGTNEKLFF	TGTGCCAGCAGCCAAGATTTCGGGACAGGGACGAATGAAAAACTGTTTTTT
TRBV11-2	TRBJ1-1	TRBD1	few	CASSTSGQGREAFF	TGTGCCAGCAGCACCTCCGGACAGGGCCGCGAAGCTTTCTTT
TRBV7-9	TRBJ2-2	NA	NA	CASSPRQDYTGELFF	TGTGCCAGCAGCCCCCGACAGGATTACACCGGGGAGCTGTTTTTT
TRBV10-3	TRBJ1-1	TRBD1	few	CAIRGQGARGDTEAFF	TGTGCCATCAGGGGACAGGGGGCAAGGGGCGACACTGAAGCTTTCTTT
TRBV20-1	TRBJ2-6	TRBD1	NA	CSARPPPGQGASGANVLTF	TGCAGTGCCCGACCCCCCCCGGGACAGGGGGCCTCTGGGGCCAACGTCCTGACTTTC
TRBV6-4	TRBJ2-3	NA	NA	CASSENLVATQYF	TGTGCCAGCAGTGAGAATTTGGTTGCTACGCAGTATTTT
TRBV28	TRBJ1-5	TRBD1	few	CASSLFAGGNQPQHF	TGTGCCAGCAGTTTATTTGCAGGGGGTAATCAGCCCCAGCATTTT
TRBV10-3	TRBJ1-5	NA	few	CAISDPGPRYNNQPQHF	TGTGCCATCAGTGACCCCGGACCGAGATATAACAATCAGCCCCAGCATTTT
TRBV18	TRBJ2-1	TRBD1	NA	CASSPGTGDYNEQFF	TGTGCCAGCTCACCCGGGACAGGTGACTACAATGAGCAGTTCTTC
TRBV12-3/TRBV12-4	TRBJ2-7	NA	NA	CASSPGFPYEQYF	TGTGCCAGCAGCCCAGGGTTTCCCTACGAGCAGTACTTC
TRBV7-9	TRBJ2-5	NA	few	CASSLDLGVQETQYF	TGTGCCAGCAGCTTAGACTTGGGGGTCCAAGAGACCCAGTACTTC